The entry below gives a single TCR beta chain sequence along with its context. The antigen remains undetermined. Only in-frame clones appear in the TCRdb table, and some are missing; sequencing was by immunoSEQ multiplex PCR. The sample holds about 110,000 clones, 70% to 90% seen once. In germline, CDR1 is SNHLY, CDR2 FYNNEI. The CDR3 covers 12 residues. The V end lost 0 bases, the J end lost 5 bases, and 4 bases lay between the germline ends. The data are from a study of cytomegalovirus exposure and HLA in healthy donors. Study-level findings and limits: Most TCR sequences proved rare, with some public TCRs found in many donors.

The source material was PBMCs. This chain joins TRBV2 and TRBJ1-1, with unresolved D. This TCR was recovered from a woman under 30 in good health and CMV-seropositive. In DNA, the CDR3 is TGTGCCAGCAGTGAAGCTCGGACTGAAGCTTTCTTT. Translating it yields CASSEARTEAFF.